The sample holds many counts of the clone carrying this T cell receptor beta chain. Its antigen is undetermined. These data belong to a study of T cells in Graves' hyperthyroidism and ophthalmopathy. Overall study results and limits: Progression to ophthalmopathy was predicted a median of approximately 6.4 months early.

It was RNA transcripts that yielded the amplified TCR beta CDR3 regions. First-round RT-PCR of the TCR CDR3 relied on the HTBI primer set. One entry per CDR3 protein results from TCRdb running MiXCR on the multiplex PCR reads. This sample has hundreds of thousands of distinct CDR3 sequences, with 15% to 20% found just once. Clinical symptoms, serum thyroxine, TRAb, thyroid ultrasound and orbital computed tomography established diagnosis. The CDR3 runs 15 residues. Germline trimming cut 2 bases from V and 7 bases from J; bases unmatched to any gene: 5. CDR1 is KGHSH, CDR2 LQKENI, per germline. This chain joins TRBV18 and TRBJ2-2; 9 bases fit TRBD1. This clonotype was sampled from a woman between 35 and 50 years old with Graves' ophthalmopathy. Sequencing input: blood. In DNA, the CDR3 is TGTGCCAGCTCACCAACAGGGGGCGCGAACGGGGAGCTGTTTTTT. Its protein product is CASSPTGGANGELFF.